This T cell receptor beta chain was found in a study of tumor and adjacent non-tumor tissue in lung cancer. Study-level background: Each sample yielded roughly 4.2 million productive TCRbeta reads on average.

RNA was extracted from bulk tissue without any cell sorting. The normal lung tissue was taken more than 3 cm from the tumor edge. From germline, CDR1 is MNHEY and CDR2 SVGAGI. V dropped 8 bases and J dropped 4; count of bases not matched to a gene: 9. The CDR3 runs 14 residues. TCRbeta libraries were built with three rounds of nested PCR, modified from ARM-PCR. Using its own MiXCR run on the multiplex PCR reads, TCRdb lists one record per CDR3 protein. This repertoire shows 65,000 to 75,000 distinct CDR3 sequences, 76% found once; its top ten account for more than 40%. On this clonotype: This is likely a read error, given that the CDR3 carries no conserved phenylalanine or tryptophan at its end.

V gene TRBV6-5 combines with J gene TRBJ2-7; 9 bases are a match to TRBD1. The sequence came from a man between 60 and 75 years old with non-small cell lung cancer. The material sequenced was distant non-tumor lung tissue. The CDR3 here is CASGDTGGGYEQYL. The CDR3, as DNA: TGTGCCAGCGGAGATACAGGGGGCGGGTACGAGCAGTACCTC.